These 10 T cell receptor beta chains were all obtained from the same sample, sequenced in a study of T-cell memory formation after mild COVID-19. TCRdb re-called the 5' RACE reads with MiXCR, one entry per CDR3 protein. The sample carries a few hundred thousand distinct CDR3 sequences, approximately 10% recorded once. Sequenced material: PBMCs or a T cell subset sorted from them (not recorded which). The receptors come from a man aged 18 to 30 who had mild COVID-19 (a few samples of this study predate the infection). Cell type and time point are not known.

The table lists this clonotype with many counts. The V and J genes are TRBV18 and TRBJ1-5; a possible D gene is TRBD1 (5 bases). Germline lookup yields CDR1 KGHSH and CDR2 LQKENI. The ends were cut back, 6 bases at V and 4 bases at J, with 10 bases in the middle. The CDR3 contains 13 residues. In nucleotides, the CDR3 is TGTGCCAGCTCTAGCAGACAGAATCAGCCCCAGCATTTT. Encoded protein: CASSSRQNQPQHF.

V usage is TRBV9 and J usage is TRBJ1-5; 8 nucleotides align to TRBD1. J lost 1 base, V lost 5 bases, and 5 bases had no gene match. Germline CDR1 is SGDLS and CDR2 is YYNGEE. CDR3 length: 15 amino acids. CDR3 bases: TGTGCCAGCAGTACAGGGGGTAAGAGCAATCAGCCCCAGCATTTT. Protein sequence: CASSTGGKSNQPQHF.

This clonotype occurred a few times. The chain carries TRBV29-1 and TRBJ2-2; D uncertain. V lost 6 bases and J 2 bases, leaving 10 bases between the germline ends. Germline CDR1 SQVTM, CDR2 ANQGSEA. The CDR3 has 13 residues. CDR3 sequence: CSVRRDNTGELFF. CDR3 coding DNA: TGCAGCGTGCGAAGGGATAACACCGGGGAGCTGTTTTTT.

This clonotype was counted between two and nine times. V is TRBV5-5 and J is TRBJ1-6; D unclear. V lost 4 bases and J 6 bases, leaving 5 bases between the germline ends. The germline V gene has CDR1 SGHKS and CDR2 YYEKEE (reference sequence). The CDR3 has 12 amino acids. The DNA of the CDR3 is TGTGCCAGCAGCCAAATTAATTCACCCCTCCACTTT. The encoded protein is CASSQINSPLHF. The full variable domain, its missing parts supplied by reference TRBV5-5 and TRBJ1-6, is DAGVTQSPTHLIKTRGQQVTLRCSPISGHKSVSWYQQVLGQGPQFIFQYYEKEERGRGNFPDRFSARQFPNYSSELNVNALLLGDSALYLCASSQINSPLHFGNGTRLTVT.

The chain recombines TRBV6-1 with TRBJ1-1; D remains ambiguous. This CDR3 has 13 amino acids. The V end lost 2 bases, the J end lost 1 base, and 5 bases lay between the germline ends. Germline lookup yields CDR1 MNHNS and CDR2 SASEGT. CDR3 amino acids: CASSEWRNTEAFF. The CDR3 DNA reads as TGTGCCAGCAGTGAATGGAGGAACACTGAAGCTTTCTTT.

This clonotype was observed a few times. The chain couples TRBV5-6 to TRBJ2-7; no firm D call. V dropped 1 base and J dropped 5 bases, with 7 bases sitting between them. Germline CDR1 reads SGHDT; CDR2 reads YYEEEE. This CDR3 comprises 12 residues. The CDR3 DNA is TGTGCCAGCAGCTTGATCCTGAACGAGCAGTACTTC. It codes for CASSLILNEQYF.

The V and J genes are TRBV4-3 and TRBJ2-3, with TRBD2 matching 12 bases. J lost 8 bases, V lost 1 base, and 7 bases had no gene match. Looked up from germline, CDR1 is LGHNA and CDR2 is YSLEER. The CDR3 is 16 amino acids. As DNA, the CDR3 is TGCGCCAGCAGCCAAGTACTAGCGGGGGGAGGCGGTACGCAGTATTTT. Encoded protein: CASSQVLAGGGGTQYF.

This clonotype was observed a few times. The chain couples TRBV7-2 to TRBJ1-2; D is possibly TRBD1 (5 bases). The CDR3 consists of 14 residues. Germline V gene data show CDR1 as SGHTA and CDR2 as FQGNSA. Trimming stripped 2 bases from V and 10 bases from J, with 17 bases between. The CDR3 nucleotides read TGTGCCAGCAGCTTAAACGGGGCAGGGCAAGACTACACCTTC. Protein: CASSLNGAGQDYTF.

This clonotype was counted ten times or more. At one end, the junction sequence differs from germline, possibly due to a read error. The CDR3 DNA reads as TGTGCCAGCTCACCCGGTCTGAACACTGAAGCTTTCTTT. Translating gives CASSPGLNTEAFF. This chain connects TRBV5-1 to TRBJ1-1; D is ambiguous. This CDR3 region has 13 residues. Germline loops: CDR1 SGHRS, CDR2 YFSETQ.

This clonotype has at least ten counts. The V call is TRBV5-1, the J call TRBJ2-1; D might be TRBD2 (6 bases). This CDR3 is 16 amino acids long. Germline V lookup: CDR1 SGHRS, CDR2 YFSETQ. The ends were cut back, 4 bases at V and 4 bases at J, with 18 bases in the middle. The CDR3 loop is CASSPGLHSLYNEQFF. CDR3 bases: TGCGCCAGCAGCCCGGGACTCCACTCGTTGTACAATGAGCAGTTCTTC.